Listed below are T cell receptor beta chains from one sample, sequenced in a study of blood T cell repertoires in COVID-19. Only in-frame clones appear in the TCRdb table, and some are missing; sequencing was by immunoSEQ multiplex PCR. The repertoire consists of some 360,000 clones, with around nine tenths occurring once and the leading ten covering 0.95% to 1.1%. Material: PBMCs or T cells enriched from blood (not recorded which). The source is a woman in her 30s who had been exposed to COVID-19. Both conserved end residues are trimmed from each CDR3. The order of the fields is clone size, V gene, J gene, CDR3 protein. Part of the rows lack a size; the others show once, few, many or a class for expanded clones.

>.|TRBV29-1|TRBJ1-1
SVVSSEGWGTEAF
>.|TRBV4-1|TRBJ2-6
ASSRRGLGHGANVLT
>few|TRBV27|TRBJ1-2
ASSPQGRGYT
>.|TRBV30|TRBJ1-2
AWSAPDRGFYGYT
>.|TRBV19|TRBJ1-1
ASGQGTNTEAF
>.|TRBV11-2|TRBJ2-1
ASSLDFSSYNEQF
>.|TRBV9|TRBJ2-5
ASSVAPGTQETQY
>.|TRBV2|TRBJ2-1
ASSAGLAALNEQF
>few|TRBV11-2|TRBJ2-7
ASSLSLGTSGTIYEQY
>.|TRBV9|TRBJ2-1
ASSGGPNNEQF
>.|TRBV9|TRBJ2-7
ASSVGPIRFPLAGGGSYEQY
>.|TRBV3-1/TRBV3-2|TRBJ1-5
ASSLGIHQPQH
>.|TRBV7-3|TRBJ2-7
ASSFKPSVSEQY
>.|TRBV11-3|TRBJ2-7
ASSSPQSAGGSSYEQY
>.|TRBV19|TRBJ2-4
ASTETGQGDIQY
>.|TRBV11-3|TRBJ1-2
ASRKGPAGVGYT
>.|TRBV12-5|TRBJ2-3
ASGLGQVADTQY
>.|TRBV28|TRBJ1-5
ASSLAAGSNQPQH
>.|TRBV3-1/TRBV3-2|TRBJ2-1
ASSLTSGRSYNEQF
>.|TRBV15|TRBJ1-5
ATSVGQENQPQH
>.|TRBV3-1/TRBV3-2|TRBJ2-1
ASSQASGRMYNEQF
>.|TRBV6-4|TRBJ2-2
ASSTGNTGELF
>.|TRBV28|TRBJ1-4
ATSGATNEKLF
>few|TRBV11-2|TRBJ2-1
ASSAYRGRYNEQF
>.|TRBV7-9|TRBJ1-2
ASSLPTGVYGYT
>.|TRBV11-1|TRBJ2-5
ASSLAYYQETQY
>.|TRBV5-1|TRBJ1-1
ASSSESHTEAF
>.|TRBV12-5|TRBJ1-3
ASGLVLGGGQVFSGNTIY
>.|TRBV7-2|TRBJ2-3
ASSLGTSGGY
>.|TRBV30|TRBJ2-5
AWSGGGGVGETQY
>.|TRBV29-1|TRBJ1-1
SVGTGSNTEAF
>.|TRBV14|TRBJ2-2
ASSQDAGGPSTGELF
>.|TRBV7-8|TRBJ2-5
ASSLRETRETQY
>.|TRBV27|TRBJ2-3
ASSPRLAGGDTQY
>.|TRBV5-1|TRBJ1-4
ASSVGQGNEKLF
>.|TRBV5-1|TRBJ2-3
ASSPGQGQTDTQY
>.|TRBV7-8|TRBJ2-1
AGARGNEQF
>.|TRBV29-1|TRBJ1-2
SVDARIPGYT
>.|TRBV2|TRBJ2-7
ASSEWEGWNEQY
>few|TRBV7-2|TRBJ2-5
ASSLGGEETQY